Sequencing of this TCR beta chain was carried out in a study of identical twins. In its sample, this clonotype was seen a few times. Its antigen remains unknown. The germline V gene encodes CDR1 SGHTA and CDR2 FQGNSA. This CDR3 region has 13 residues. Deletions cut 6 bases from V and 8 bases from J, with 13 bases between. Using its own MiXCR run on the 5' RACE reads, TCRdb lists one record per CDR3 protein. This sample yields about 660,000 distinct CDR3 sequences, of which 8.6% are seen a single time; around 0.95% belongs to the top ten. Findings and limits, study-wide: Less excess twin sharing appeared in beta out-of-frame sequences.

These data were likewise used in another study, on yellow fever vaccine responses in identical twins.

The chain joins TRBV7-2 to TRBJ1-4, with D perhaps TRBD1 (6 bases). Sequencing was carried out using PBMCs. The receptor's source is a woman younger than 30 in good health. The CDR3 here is CASSSGVGEKLFF. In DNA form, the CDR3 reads TGTGCCAGCAGTTCAGGGGTTGGGGAAAAACTGTTTTTT.